This T cell receptor (beta chain) comes out of a study of T cell repertoires in cytomegalovirus infection. TCRdb itself ran the reads through MiXCR, one entry per CDR3 protein. This sample has roughly 200,000 distinct CDR3 sequences, with about 15% found just once. Between the trimmed V and J ends, which lost 4 bases and 1 base, there was a span of 4 bases. Germline V gives CDR1 SQVTM, CDR2 ANQGSEA. The CDR3 covers 11 residues. This clonotype originated in a human donor in good health (CMV status not recorded). Some clones in this sample may be carry-over from other donors' samples. V and J are TRBV29-1 and TRBJ1-1; unclear D gene. Specimen: CD8+ T cells from PBMCs. The CDR3 spells CSVVGNTEAFF. CDR3 sequence (DNA): TGCAGCGTTGTAGGGAACACTGAAGCTTTCTTT. Supplemented by reference TRBV29-1 and TRBJ1-1, the full variable domain reads SAVISQKPSRDICQRGTSLTIQCQVDSQVTMMFWYRQQPGQSLTLIATANQGSEATYESGFVIDKFPISRPNLTFSTLTVSNMSPEDSSIYLCSVVGNTEAFFGQGTRLTVV.